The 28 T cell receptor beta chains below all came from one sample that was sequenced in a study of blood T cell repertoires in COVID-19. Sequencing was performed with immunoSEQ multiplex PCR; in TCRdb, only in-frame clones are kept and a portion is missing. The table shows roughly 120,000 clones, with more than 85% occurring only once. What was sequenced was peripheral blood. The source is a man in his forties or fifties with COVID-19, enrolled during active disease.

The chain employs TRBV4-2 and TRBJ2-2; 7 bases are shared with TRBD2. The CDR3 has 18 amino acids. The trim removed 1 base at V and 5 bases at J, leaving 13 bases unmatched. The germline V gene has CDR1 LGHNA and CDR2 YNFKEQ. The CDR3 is CASSQVSRSGGGTGELFF. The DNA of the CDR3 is TGTGCCAGCAGCCAAGTATCTCGCTCGGGAGGTGGGACCGGGGAGCTGTTTTTT.

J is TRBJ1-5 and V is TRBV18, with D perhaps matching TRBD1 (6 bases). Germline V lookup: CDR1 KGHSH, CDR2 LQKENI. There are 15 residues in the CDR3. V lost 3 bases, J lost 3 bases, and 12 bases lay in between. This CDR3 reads CASSPGAGPNQPQHF. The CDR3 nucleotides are TGTGCCAGCTCACCGGGGGCAGGGCCCAATCAGCCCCAGCATTTT.

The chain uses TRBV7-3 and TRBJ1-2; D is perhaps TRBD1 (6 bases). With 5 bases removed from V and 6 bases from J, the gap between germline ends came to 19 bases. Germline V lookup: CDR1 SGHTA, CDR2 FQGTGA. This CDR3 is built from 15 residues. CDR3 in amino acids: CASSAHASGVDGYTF. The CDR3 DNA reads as TGTGCCAGCAGCGCGCATGCCTCAGGGGTGGATGGCTACACCTTC. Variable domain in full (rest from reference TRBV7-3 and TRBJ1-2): GAGVSQTPSNKVTEKGKYVELRCDPISGHTALYWYRQSLGQGPEFLIYFQGTGAADDSGLPNDRFFAVRPEGSVSTLKIQRTERGDSAVYLCASSAHASGVDGYTFGSGTRLTVV.

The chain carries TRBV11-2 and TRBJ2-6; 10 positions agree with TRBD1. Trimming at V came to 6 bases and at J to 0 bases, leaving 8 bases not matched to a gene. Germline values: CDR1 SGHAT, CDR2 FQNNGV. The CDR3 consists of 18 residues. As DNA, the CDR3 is TGTGCCAGCAGACGCGCCGGGACAGGGGTCTCTGGGGCCAACGTCCTGACTTTC. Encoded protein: CASRRAGTGVSGANVLTF.

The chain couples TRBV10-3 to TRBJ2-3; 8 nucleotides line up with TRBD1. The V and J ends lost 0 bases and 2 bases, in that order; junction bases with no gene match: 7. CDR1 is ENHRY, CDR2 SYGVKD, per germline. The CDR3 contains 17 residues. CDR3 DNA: TGTGCCATCAGTGAGTCAGTAGGGACAGGCCCCACAGATACGCAGTATTTT. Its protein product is CAISESVGTGPTDTQYF.

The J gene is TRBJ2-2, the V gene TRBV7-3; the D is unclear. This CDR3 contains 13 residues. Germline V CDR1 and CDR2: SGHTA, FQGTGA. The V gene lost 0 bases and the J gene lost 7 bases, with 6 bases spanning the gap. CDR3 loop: CASSLTQIGELFF. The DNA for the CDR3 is TGTGCCAGCAGCTTAACCCAGATCGGGGAGCTGTTTTTT.

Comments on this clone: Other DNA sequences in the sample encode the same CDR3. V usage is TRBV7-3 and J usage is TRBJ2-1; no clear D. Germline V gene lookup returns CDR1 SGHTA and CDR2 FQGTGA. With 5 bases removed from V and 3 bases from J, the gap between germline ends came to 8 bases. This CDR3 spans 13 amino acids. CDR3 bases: TGTGCCAGCAGCGTCTCGGGCTACAATGAGCAGTTCTTC. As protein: CASSVSGYNEQFF.

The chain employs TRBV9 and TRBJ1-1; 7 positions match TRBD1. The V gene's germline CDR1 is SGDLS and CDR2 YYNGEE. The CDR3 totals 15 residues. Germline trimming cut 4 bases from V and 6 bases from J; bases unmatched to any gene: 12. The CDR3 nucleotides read TGTGCCAGCAGCCCAACGGGGGACAGCTTTGCTGAAGCTTTCTTT. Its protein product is CASSPTGDSFAEAFF.

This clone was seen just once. The CDR3 DNA is TGTGCCAGCAGTTACGGGACATTCGAGCCCCCTCCCTCTGGAAACACCATATATTTT. Its translation is CASSYGTFEPPPSGNTIYF. V usage is TRBV27 and J usage is TRBJ1-3; possibly TRBD1 for D (6 bases). Germline V lookup: CDR1 MNHEY, CDR2 SMNVEV (reference sequence). The CDR3 is 19 residues long. Trimming left V 4 bases short and J 0 bases short, with 22 bases between.

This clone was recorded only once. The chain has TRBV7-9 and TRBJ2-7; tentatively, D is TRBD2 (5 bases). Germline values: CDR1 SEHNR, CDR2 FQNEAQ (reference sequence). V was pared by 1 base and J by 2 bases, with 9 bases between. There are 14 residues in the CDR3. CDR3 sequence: CASSLESGTYEQYF. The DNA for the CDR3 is TGTGCCAGCAGCTTAGAGTCCGGGACCTACGAGCAGTACTTC. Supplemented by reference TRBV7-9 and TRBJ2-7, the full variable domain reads DTGVSQNPRHKITKRGQNVTFRCDPISEHNRLYWYRQTLGQGPEFLTYFQNEAQLEKSRLLSDRFSAERPKGSFSTLEIQRTEQGDSAMYLCASSLESGTYEQYFGPGTRLTVT.

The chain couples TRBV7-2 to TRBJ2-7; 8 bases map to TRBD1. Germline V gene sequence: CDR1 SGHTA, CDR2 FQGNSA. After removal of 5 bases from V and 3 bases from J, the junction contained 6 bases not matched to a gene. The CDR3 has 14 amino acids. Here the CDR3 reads CASSAQTGDYEQYF. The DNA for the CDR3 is TGTGCCAGCAGCGCCCAGACAGGGGACTACGAGCAGTACTTC.

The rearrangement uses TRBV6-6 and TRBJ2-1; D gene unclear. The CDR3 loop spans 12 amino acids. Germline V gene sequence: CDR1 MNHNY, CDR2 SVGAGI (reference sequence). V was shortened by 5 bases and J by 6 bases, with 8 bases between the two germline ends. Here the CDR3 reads CASSRSSNEQFF. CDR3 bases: TGTGCCAGCAGTCGGTCTTCCAATGAGCAGTTCTTC.

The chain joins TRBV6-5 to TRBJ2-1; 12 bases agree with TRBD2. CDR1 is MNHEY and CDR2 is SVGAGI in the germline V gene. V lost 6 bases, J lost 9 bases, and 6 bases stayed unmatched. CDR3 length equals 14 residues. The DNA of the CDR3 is TGTGCCAGCAGGACTAGCGGGAGTCTTATTGAGCAGTTCTTC. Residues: CASRTSGSLIEQFF.

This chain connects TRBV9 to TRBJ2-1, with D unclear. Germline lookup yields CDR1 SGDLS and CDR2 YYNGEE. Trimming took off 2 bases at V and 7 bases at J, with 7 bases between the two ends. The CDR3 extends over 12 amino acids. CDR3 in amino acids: CASSVSENEQFF. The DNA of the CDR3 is TGTGCCAGCAGCGTCAGCGAGAATGAGCAGTTCTTC.

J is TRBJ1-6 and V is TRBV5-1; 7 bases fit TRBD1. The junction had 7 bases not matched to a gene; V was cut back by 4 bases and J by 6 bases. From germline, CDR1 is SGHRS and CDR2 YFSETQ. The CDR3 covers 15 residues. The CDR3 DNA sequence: TGCGCCAGCAGCGGGGACAGTACTTCTAATTCACCCCTCCACTTT. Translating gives CASSGDSTSNSPLHF.

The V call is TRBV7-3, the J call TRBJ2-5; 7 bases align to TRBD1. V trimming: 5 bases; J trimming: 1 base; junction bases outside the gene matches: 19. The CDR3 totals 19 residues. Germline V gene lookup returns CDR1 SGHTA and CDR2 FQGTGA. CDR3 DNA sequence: TGTGCCAGCAGCCCCAGGGGGAACGACAGGAAAAAGTTCCAAGAGACCCAGTACTTC. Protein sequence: CASSPRGNDRKKFQETQYF.

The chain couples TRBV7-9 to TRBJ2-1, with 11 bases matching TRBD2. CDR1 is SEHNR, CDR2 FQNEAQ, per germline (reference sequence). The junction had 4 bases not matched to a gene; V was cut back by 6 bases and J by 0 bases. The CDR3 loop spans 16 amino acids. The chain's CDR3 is CASRSTSGSSYNEQFF. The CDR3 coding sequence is TGTGCCAGCAGGTCCACTAGCGGGAGCTCCTACAATGAGCAGTTCTTC.

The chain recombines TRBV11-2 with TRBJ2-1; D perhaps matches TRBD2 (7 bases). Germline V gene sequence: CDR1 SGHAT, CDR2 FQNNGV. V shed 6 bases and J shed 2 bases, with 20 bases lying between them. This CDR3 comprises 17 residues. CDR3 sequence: CASRQLGGRGPYNEQFF. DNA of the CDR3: TGTGCCAGCAGGCAATTAGGGGGGAGGGGACCCTACAATGAGCAGTTCTTC.

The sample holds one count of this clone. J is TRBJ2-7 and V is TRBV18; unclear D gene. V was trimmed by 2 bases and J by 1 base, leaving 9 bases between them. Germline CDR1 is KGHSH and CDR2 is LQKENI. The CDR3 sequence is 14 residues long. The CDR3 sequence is CASSPYRESYEQYF. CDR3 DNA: TGTGCCAGCTCACCATACCGAGAATCCTACGAGCAGTACTTC.

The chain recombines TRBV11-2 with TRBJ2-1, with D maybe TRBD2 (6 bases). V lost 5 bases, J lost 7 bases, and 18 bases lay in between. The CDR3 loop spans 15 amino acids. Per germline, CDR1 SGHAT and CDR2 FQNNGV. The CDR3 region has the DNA TGTGCCAGCAGCACACGCGGGGCAGGAGTTAATGAGCAGTTCTTC. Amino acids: CASSTRGAGVNEQFF.

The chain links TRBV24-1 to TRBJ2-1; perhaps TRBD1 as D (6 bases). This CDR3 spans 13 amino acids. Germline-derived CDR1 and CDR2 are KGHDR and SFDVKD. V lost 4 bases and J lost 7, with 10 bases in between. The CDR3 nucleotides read TGTGCCACCAGTGACAGCGACAGGAATGAGCAGTTCTTC. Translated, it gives CATSDSDRNEQFF.

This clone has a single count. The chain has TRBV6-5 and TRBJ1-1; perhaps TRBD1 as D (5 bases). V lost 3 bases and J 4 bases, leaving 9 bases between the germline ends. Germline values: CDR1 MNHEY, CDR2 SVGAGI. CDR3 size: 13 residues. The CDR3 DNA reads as TGTGCCAGCAGTTATTGGGGGGGCACTGAAGCTTTCTTT. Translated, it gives CASSYWGGTEAFF.

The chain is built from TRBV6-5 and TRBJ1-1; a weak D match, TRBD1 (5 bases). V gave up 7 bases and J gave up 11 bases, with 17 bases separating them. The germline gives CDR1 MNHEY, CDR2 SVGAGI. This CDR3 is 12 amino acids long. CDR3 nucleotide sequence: TGTGCCAGCACCAATTCGTGGGGGGGGGCTTTCTTT. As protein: CASTNSWGGAFF.

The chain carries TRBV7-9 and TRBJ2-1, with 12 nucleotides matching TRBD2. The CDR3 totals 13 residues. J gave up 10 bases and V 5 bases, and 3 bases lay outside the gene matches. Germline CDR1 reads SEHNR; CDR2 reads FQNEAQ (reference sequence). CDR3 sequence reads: CASSMTSGSEQFF. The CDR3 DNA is TGTGCCAGCAGCATGACTAGCGGGAGCGAGCAGTTCTTC.

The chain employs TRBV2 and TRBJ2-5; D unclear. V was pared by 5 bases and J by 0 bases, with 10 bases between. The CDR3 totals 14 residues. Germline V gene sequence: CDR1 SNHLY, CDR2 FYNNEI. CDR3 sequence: CASSQTSYQETQYF. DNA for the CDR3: TGTGCCAGCAGTCAGACATCCTACCAAGAGACCCAGTACTTC.

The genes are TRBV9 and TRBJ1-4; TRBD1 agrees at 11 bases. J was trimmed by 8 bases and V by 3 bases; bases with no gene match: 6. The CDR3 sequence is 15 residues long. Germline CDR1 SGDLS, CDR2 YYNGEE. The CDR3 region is CASSGGQGAREKLFF. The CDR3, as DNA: TGTGCCAGCAGCGGCGGACAGGGGGCAAGGGAAAAACTGTTTTTT.

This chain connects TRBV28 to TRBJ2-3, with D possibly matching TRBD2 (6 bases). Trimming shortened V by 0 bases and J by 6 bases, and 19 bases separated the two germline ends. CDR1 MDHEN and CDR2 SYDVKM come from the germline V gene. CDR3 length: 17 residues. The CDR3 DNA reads TGTGCCAGCAGTTTATGGTTGAGCGGGTCCCTATGGGATACGCAGTATTTT. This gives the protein CASSLWLSGSLWDTQYF.

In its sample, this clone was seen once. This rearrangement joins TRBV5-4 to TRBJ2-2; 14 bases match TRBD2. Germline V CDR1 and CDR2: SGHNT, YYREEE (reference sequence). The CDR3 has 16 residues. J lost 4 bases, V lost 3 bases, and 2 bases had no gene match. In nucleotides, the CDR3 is TGTGCCAGCAGCTGGGGACTAGCGGGAGTCACCGGGGAGCTGTTTTTT. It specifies CASSWGLAGVTGELFF. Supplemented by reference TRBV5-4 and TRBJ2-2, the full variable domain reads ETGVTQSPTHLIKTRGQQVTLRCSSQSGHNTVSWYQQALGQGPQFIFQYYREEENGRGNFPPRFSGLQFPNYSSELNVNALELDDSALYLCASSWGLAGVTGELFFGEGSRLTVL.